This T cell receptor beta chain derives from a study of blood T cell repertoires in COVID-19. V lost 8 bases and J lost 7, with 19 bases in between. The CDR3 covers 14 residues. The germline CDR1 and CDR2 sequences are SEHNR and FQNEAQ (reference sequence). TCRdb's table, derived via immunoSEQ multiplex PCR, lists solely in-frame clones and lacks some. Seen here are approximately 490,000 clones, around 85% observed once, and the top ten hold 7% to 10%. Sequencing was performed on PBMCs or T cells enriched from blood (not recorded which). The sequence derives from a woman between 55 and 75 years old who had recovered from COVID-19. The gene calls are TRBV7-9 and TRBJ2-3; possible D gene TRBD1, 5 bases. The CDR3 sequence: CASQAGNLLNTQYF. The CDR3 coding sequence is TGTGCCAGCCAGGCAGGGAACCTTCTGAATACGCAGTATTTT.